This TCR beta chain came from a study of blood T cell repertoires in COVID-19. This CDR3 is built from 12 residues. V was pared by 4 bases and J by 6 bases, with 9 bases between. From germline, CDR1 is SQVTM and CDR2 ANQGSEA. Sequenced by immunoSEQ multiplex PCR; TCRdb stores in-frame clones only, minus some. The sample lists roughly 190,000 clones, about four fifths occurring once. The chain couples TRBV29-1 to TRBJ2-2; D is possibly TRBD2 (6 bases). This clonotype was obtained from a woman in her twenties or thirties who had been exposed to COVID-19. Sequencing was performed on PBMCs or T cells enriched from blood (not recorded which). The CDR3, as DNA: TGCAGCGTTGCGGAGGGACCCGGGGAGCTGTTTTTT. Protein: CSVAEGPGELFF.